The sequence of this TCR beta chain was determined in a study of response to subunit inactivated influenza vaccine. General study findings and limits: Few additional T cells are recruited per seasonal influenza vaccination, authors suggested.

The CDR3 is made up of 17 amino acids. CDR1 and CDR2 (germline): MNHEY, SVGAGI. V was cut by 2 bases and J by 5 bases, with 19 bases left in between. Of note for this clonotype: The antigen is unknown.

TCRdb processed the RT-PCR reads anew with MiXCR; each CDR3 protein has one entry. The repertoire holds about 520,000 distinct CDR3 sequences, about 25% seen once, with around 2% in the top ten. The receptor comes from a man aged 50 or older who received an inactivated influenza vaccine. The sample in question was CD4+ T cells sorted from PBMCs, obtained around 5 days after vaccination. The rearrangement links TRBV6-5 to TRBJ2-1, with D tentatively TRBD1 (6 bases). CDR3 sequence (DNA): TGTGCCAGCAGTTACACCAGTCCCCAGGGGAGCCACAATGAGCAGTTCTTC. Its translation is CASSYTSPQGSHNEQFF.